Listed below are T cell receptor beta chains from one sample, sequenced in a study of blood T cell repertoires in COVID-19. Assay: immunoSEQ multiplex PCR; the TCRdb copy retains only in-frame clones and omits some. The sample gives approximately 670,000 clones, over 80% of which show up once; 0.2% to 0.3% is in the top ten. Sequenced input: peripheral blood. These receptors came from a woman younger than 35 with acute or convalescent COVID-19. Both conserved end residues are part of each CDR3. D genes are given only for firm matches. Expanded clones are given a class, and other clones once, few, many or no size at all.

DNA	CDR3	D	size	V	J
TGTGCCAGCAGCCATGGAGTTGGGACAGCCTATGGCTACACCTTC	CASSHGVGTAYGYTF	TRBD1	few	TRBV5-5	TRBJ1-2
TGTGCCAGCAGCCAAGAAGGGACAGGCCATGAGCAGTTCTTC	CASSQEGTGHEQFF	TRBD1	-	TRBV14	TRBJ2-1
TGTGCCACCAGTGATCGCGGGACAGGGGACTACGAGCAGTACTTC	CATSDRGTGDYEQYF	TRBD1	-	TRBV24-1	TRBJ2-7
TGTGCCACCAGTGTCCGGGGGAACACTGAAGCTTTCTTT	CATSVRGNTEAFF	-	-	TRBV24-1	TRBJ1-1
TGCGCCAGCAGCCGACTAGTGGGAGGGTACCAAGAGACCCAGTACTTC	CASSRLVGGYQETQYF	TRBD2	-	TRBV5-1	TRBJ2-5
TGTGCCAGTAGTCCCCCCTTTAGCGGGGGCCACACCGATACGCAGTATTTT	CASSPPFSGGHTDTQYF	TRBD2	-	TRBV19	TRBJ2-3
TGTGCCAGCAGCTTGCGGACAGTGTACACCTTC	CASSLRTVYTF	-	-	TRBV5-6	TRBJ1-2
TGTGCCAGCAGGGGGACAGGGGGAAGTCAGCCCCAGCATTTT	CASRGTGGSQPQHF	TRBD1	-	TRBV27	TRBJ1-5
TGTGCCACCAGTGATTTTAAAGGGGTTTCAGGGGAGCTGTTTTTT	CATSDFKGVSGELFF	-	-	TRBV24-1	TRBJ2-2
TGTGCCACCAGTGATTTGTCCGGAAAAGGGGGCTCGGGCACAGATACGCAGTATTTT	CATSDLSGKGGSGTDTQYF	TRBD1	-	TRBV24-1	TRBJ2-3
TGCAGTGCCTCCCTTAATGAGCAGTTCTTC	CSASLNEQFF	-	once	TRBV20-1	TRBJ2-1
TGTGCCAGCAAAAGGACACCCAGTTCACCCCTCCACTTT	CASKRTPSSPLHF	-	-	TRBV27	TRBJ1-6
TGTGCCAGCAGCTTAGACGGGAGCTCCTACAATGAGCAGTTCTTC	CASSLDGSSYNEQFF	-	-	TRBV7-2	TRBJ2-1
TGTGCCAGCAGTGAATTCCTGCAGTACTATGGCTACACCTTC	CASSEFLQYYGYTF	-	once	TRBV2	TRBJ1-2
TGCGCCAGCAGCTTACAGGGGGTTAACTATGGCTACACCTTC	CASSLQGVNYGYTF	TRBD1	-	TRBV5-1	TRBJ1-2
TGTGCCAGCAGCTTCAGGGGCCAATCCTACGAGCAGTACTTC	CASSFRGQSYEQYF	-	-	TRBV5-6	TRBJ2-7
TGTGCCAGCAGAGTTTCCAGTGAGCAGTTCTTC	CASRVSSEQFF	-	-	TRBV25-1	TRBJ2-1
TGCAGTGCTACTGGCACAGATACGCAGTATTTT	CSATGTDTQYF	-	-	TRBV20-1	TRBJ2-3
TGCAGTGCTTCCACAGGGGCTGAAGCTTTCTTT	CSASTGAEAFF	TRBD1	-	TRBV20-1	TRBJ1-1
TGTGCCAGCAGCGGCCCAAGGACAGGGTGGCTAGGAGGCTACACCTTC	CASSGPRTGWLGGYTF	TRBD1	-	TRBV9	TRBJ1-2
TGCGCCAGCAGCCCACAATTAGACAGGGCGTCCCCCTACGAGCAGTACTTC	CASSPQLDRASPYEQYF	TRBD1	few	TRBV4-3	TRBJ2-7
TGCAGCGTGGCAGGGACAGAAGACTCTGGGGCCAACGTCCTGACTTTC	CSVAGTEDSGANVLTF	TRBD1	-	TRBV29-1	TRBJ2-6
TGTGCCAGCAGTTATGAAGCGGGGGGCCGTATTAGCACAGATACGCAGTATTTT	CASSYEAGGRISTDTQYF	TRBD2	-	TRBV6-2/TRBV6-3	TRBJ2-3
TGTGCCAGCAGTGGACAGGGGTTGTCCTTTTTCGGAGCTTTCTTT	CASSGQGLSFFGAFF	TRBD1	-	TRBV28	TRBJ1-1
TGCGCCAGCAGCCCAGCTCGACAGGGGGAAAGGGAAAAACTGTTTTTT	CASSPARQGEREKLFF	TRBD1	-	TRBV5-1	TRBJ1-4
TGCGCCAGCATGTCTAGCGGTAGCACAGATACGCAGTATTTT	CASMSSGSTDTQYF	TRBD2	-	TRBV5-1	TRBJ2-3
TGTGCCAGCGAACAGATCGAAACATCGCAGACTGGGGCCAACGTCCTGACTTTC	CASEQIETSQTGANVLTF	-	-	TRBV21-1	TRBJ2-6
TGTGCCTGGGGTATAGGGGTTGGGGAAAAACTGTTTTTT	CAWGIGVGEKLFF	-	-	TRBV30	TRBJ1-4
TGTGCCAGCAAGAAATACAGGGTGGACACTGAAGCTTTCTTT	CASKKYRVDTEAFF	-	-	TRBV6-5	TRBJ1-1
TGTGCCAGCAGCTACCCCTCAGCGGGGCTCGACAATGAGCAGTTCTTC	CASSYPSAGLDNEQFF	TRBD2	-	TRBV7-9	TRBJ2-1
TGTGCCACCGTTGGACAGGGATTCATGGAGACCCAGTACTTC	CATVGQGFMETQYF	TRBD1	-	TRBV9	TRBJ2-5
TGTGCCAGCAGTTTTACAGGGTTTGACTATGGCTACACCTTC	CASSFTGFDYGYTF	-	once	TRBV6-2/TRBV6-3	TRBJ1-2
TGTGCCTGGGCGGGAGGAACTAATGAAAAACTGTTTTTT	CAWAGGTNEKLFF	-	-	TRBV30	TRBJ1-4
TGTGCCAGCAGCCCCCGGGATAGCGGGGGAGATACGCAGTATTTT	CASSPRDSGGDTQYF	TRBD2	once	TRBV7-8	TRBJ2-3
TGTGCCAGCAGTGGGCGGGTCCATAGCGGGGGGACTTACAATGAGCAGTTCTTC	CASSGRVHSGGTYNEQFF	TRBD2	-	TRBV28	TRBJ2-1
TGCGCCAGCAGCTTAACGGGACAGAGGAATTCACCCCTCCACTTT	CASSLTGQRNSPLHF	TRBD1	-	TRBV5-1	TRBJ1-6
TGTGCCAGCAGTACGCGGACAGGGGCCTACAATGAGCAGTTCTTC	CASSTRTGAYNEQFF	TRBD1	-	TRBV28	TRBJ2-1